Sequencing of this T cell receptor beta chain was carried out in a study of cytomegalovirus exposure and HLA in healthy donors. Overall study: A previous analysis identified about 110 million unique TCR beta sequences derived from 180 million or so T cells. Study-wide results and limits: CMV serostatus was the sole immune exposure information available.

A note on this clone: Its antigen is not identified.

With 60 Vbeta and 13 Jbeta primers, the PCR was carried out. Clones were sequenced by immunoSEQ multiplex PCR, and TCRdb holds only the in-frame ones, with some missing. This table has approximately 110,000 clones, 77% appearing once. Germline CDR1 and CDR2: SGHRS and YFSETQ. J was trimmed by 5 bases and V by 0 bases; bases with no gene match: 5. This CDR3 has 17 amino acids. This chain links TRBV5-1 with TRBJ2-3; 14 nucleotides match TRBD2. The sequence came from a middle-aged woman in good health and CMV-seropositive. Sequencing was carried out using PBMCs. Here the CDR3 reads CASSLEGGLAGVDTQYF. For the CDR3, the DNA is TGCGCCAGCAGCTTGGAAGGGGGACTAGCGGGAGTAGATACGCAGTATTTT.